Sequencing of this TCR beta chain was carried out in a study of T cell responses to AZD1222 COVID-19 vaccine. Sequencing used immunoSEQ multiplex PCR; TCRdb keeps in-frame clones, though not all of them. The data hold fewer than 120,000 clones, with approximately 85% observed a single time. V trimming: 4 bases; J trimming: 5 bases; junction bases outside the gene matches: 8. This CDR3 has 15 residues. CDR1 is MNHEY and CDR2 is SVGEGT in the germline V gene. The sequence derives from an adult in good health. The sequencing used peripheral blood, collected on day 0 of AZD1222 vaccination. The rearrangement joins TRBV6-2 or TRBV6-3 to TRBJ1-3; TRBD1 matches at 7 bases. The CDR3: CASSSVDRDRNTIYF. CDR3 nucleotide sequence: TGTGCCAGCAGTTCCGTCGACAGGGACCGAAACACCATATATTTT.